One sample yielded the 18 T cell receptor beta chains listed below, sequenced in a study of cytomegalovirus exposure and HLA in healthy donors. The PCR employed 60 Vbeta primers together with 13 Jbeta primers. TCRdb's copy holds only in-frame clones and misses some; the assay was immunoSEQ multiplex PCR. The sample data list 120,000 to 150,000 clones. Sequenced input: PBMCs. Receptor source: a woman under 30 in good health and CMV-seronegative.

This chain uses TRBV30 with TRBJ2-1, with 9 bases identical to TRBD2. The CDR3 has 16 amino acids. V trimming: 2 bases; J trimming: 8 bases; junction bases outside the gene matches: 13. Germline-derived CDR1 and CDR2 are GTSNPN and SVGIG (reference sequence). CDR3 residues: CAWSTSYRTSVDEQFF. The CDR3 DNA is TGTGCCTGGAGTACATCATACCGGACTAGCGTAGATGAGCAGTTCTTC.

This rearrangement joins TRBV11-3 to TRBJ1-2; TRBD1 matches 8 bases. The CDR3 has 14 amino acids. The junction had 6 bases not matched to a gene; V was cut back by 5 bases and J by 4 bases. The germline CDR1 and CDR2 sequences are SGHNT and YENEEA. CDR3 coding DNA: TGTGCCAGCAGCGGGACAGGAAAGACCTATGGCTACACCTTC. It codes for CASSGTGKTYGYTF.

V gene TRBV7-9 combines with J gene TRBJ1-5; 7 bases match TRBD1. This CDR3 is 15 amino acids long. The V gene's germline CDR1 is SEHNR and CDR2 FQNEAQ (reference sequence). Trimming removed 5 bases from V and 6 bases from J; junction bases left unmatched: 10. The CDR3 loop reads CASSQDRKEGQPQHF. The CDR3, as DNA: TGTGCCAGCAGCCAGGACAGGAAGGAGGGTCAGCCCCAGCATTTT.

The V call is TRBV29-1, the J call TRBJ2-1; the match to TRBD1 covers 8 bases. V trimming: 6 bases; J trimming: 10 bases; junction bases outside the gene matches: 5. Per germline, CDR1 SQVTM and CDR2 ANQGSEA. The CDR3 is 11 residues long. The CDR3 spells CSVQGAGEQFF. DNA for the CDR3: TGCAGCGTCCAGGGGGCGGGAGAGCAGTTCTTC.

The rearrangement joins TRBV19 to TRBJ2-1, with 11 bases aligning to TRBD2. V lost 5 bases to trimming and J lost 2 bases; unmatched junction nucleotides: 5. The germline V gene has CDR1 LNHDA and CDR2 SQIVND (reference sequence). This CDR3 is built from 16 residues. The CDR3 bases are TGTGCCAGTAGTGGGGGACTAGCGGAAACCTACAATGAGCAGTTCTTC. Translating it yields CASSGGLAETYNEQFF.

CDR3 DNA sequence: TGTGCCAGCTGTACGTCCTACGAGCAGTACTTC. Its translation: CASCTSYEQYF. The chain is built from TRBV2 and TRBJ2-5; no reliable D call. The DNA end favors TRBJ2-7, so the J call may be wrong. This CDR3 comprises 11 residues. CDR1 and CDR2 (germline): SNHLY, FYNNEI.

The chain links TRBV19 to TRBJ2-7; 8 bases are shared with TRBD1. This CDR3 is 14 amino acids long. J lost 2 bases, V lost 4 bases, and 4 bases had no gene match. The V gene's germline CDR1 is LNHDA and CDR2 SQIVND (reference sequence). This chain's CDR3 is CASSRGQGPYEQYF. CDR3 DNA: TGTGCCAGTAGTAGAGGACAGGGTCCCTACGAGCAGTACTTC.

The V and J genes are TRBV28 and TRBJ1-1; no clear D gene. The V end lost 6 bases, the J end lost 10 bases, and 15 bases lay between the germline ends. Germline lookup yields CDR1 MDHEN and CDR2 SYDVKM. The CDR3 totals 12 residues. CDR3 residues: CASRVGGLGAFF. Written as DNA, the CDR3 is TGTGCCAGCAGGGTAGGTGGACTAGGAGCTTTCTTT.

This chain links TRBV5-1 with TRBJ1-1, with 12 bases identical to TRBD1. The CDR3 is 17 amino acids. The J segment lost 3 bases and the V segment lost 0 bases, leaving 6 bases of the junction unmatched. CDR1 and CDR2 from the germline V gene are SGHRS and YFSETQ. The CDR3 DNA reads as TGCGCCAGCAGCTTGGTTGGGACAGGGGGCGGTGACACTGAAGCTTTCTTT. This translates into CASSLVGTGGGDTEAFF.

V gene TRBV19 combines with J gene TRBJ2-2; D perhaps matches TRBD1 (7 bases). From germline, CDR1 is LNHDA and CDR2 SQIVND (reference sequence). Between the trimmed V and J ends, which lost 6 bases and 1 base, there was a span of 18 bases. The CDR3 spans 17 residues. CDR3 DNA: TGTGCCAGTAGACTCCAGGGCCAGGGGGGGAACACCGGGGAGCTGTTTTTT. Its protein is CASRLQGQGGNTGELFF. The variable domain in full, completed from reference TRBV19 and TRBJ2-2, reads DGGITQSPKYLFRKEGQNVTLSCEQNLNHDAMYWYRQDPGQGLRLIYYSQIVNDFQKGDIAEGYSVSREKKESFPLTVTSAQKNPTAFYLCASRLQGQGGNTGELFFGEGSRLTVL.

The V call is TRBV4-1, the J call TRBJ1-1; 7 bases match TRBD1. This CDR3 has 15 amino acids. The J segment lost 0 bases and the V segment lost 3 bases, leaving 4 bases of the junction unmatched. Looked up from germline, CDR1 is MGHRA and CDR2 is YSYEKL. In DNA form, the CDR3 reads TGCGCCAGCAGCCACGGGACAGTTTTGAACACTGAAGCTTTCTTT. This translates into CASSHGTVLNTEAFF.

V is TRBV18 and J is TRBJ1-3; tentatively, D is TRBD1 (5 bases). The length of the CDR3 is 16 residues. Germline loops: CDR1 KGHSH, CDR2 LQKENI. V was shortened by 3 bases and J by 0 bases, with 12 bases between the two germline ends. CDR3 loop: CASSPSFDSSGNTIYF. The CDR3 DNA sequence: TGTGCCAGCTCACCTTCTTTCGACAGCTCTGGAAACACCATATATTTT.

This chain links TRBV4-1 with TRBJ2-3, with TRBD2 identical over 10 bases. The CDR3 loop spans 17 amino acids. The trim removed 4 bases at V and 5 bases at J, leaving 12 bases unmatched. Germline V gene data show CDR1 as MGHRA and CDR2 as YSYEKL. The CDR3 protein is CASSPGWVAGGGDTQYF. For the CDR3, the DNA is TGCGCCAGCAGCCCTGGGTGGGTAGCGGGAGGTGGAGATACGCAGTATTTT.

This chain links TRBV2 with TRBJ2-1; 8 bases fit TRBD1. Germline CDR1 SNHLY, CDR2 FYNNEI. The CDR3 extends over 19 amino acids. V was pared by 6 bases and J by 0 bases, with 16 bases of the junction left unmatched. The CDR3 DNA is TGTGCCAGCAGGGAGGGGACAGGCGGAGGTGGAGGCTCCTACAATGAGCAGTTCTTC. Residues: CASREGTGGGGGSYNEQFF.

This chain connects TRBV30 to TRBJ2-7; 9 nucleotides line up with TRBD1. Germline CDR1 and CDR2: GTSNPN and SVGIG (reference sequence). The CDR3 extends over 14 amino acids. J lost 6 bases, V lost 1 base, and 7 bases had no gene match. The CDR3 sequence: CAWSGDRVVPEQYF. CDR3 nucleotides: TGTGCCTGGAGTGGGGACAGGGTGGTTCCCGAGCAGTACTTC.

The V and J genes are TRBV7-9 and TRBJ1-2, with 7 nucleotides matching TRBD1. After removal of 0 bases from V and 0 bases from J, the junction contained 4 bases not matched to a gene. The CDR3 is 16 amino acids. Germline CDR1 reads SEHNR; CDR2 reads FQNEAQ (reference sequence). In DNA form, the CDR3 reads TGTGCCAGCAGCTTAGCGGGGACAGAGCCTAACTATGGCTACACCTTC. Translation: CASSLAGTEPNYGYTF.

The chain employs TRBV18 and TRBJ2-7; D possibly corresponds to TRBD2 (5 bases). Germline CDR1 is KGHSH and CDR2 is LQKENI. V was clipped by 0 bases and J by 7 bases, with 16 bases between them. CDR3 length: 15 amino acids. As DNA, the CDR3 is TGTGCCAGCTCACCACCAGGAGGATATACTCGGGAGCAGTACTTC. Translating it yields CASSPPGGYTREQYF.

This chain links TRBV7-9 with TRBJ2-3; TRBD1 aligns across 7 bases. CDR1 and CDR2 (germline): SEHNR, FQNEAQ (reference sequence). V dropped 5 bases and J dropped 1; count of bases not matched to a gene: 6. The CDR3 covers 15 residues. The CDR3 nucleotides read TGTGCCAGCAGCCCTAGACAGGGTGGCACAGATACGCAGTATTTT. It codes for CASSPRQGGTDTQYF.